One and the same sample provided the 6 T cell receptor beta chains below, sequenced in a study of technical replicates of blood from a handful of donors. Clones were sequenced by immunoSEQ multiplex PCR, and TCRdb holds only the in-frame ones, with some missing. The top ten hold approximately 0.26% of the sample, which has 65,000 to 80,000 clones, roughly 94% seen once. The sequenced sample consisted of T cells isolated from PBMCs. These receptors originate from a human donor in good health.

The rearrangement uses TRBV9 and TRBJ2-5; TRBD2 agrees at 13 bases. Germline-derived CDR1 and CDR2 are SGDLS and YYNGEE. CDR3 length equals 15 residues. Unmatched junction bases numbered 6, after V lost 3 bases and J lost 7 bases. DNA of the CDR3: TGTGCCAGCAGCGCGGGACTAGCGGGGCTATCGACCCAGTACTTC. Amino acid sequence: CASSAGLAGLSTQYF.

This chain links TRBV10-3 with TRBJ1-4; D gene ambiguous. The V end lost 0 bases, the J end lost 4 bases, and 12 bases lay between the germline ends. This CDR3 contains 16 residues. Germline lookup yields CDR1 ENHRY and CDR2 SYGVKD. The CDR3 nucleotides read TGTGCCATCAGTGAGTCGTTTAGCAGCGATAATGAAAAACTGTTTTTT. Its protein is CAISESFSSDNEKLFF.

The rearrangement uses TRBV7-9 and TRBJ2-1, with TRBD2 as a possible D gene (5 bases). The V gene lost 2 bases and the J gene lost 5 bases, with 10 bases spanning the gap. Germline CDR1 and CDR2: SEHNR and FQNEAQ (reference sequence). CDR3 length equals 14 residues. Here the CDR3 DNA reads TGTGCCAGCAGCTTACCGGACTTAGACAATGAGCAGTTCTTC. Its translation: CASSLPDLDNEQFF.

This sequence joins TRBV7-7 and TRBJ2-2; 10 bases are a match to TRBD2. This CDR3 has 16 amino acids. The V and J ends lost 5 bases and 0 bases, in that order; junction bases with no gene match: 3. From germline, CDR1 is SSHAT and CDR2 FNYEAQ (reference sequence). This CDR3 is CASSPGTSANTGELFF. CDR3 in DNA: TGTGCCAGCAGCCCAGGGACTAGCGCGAACACCGGGGAGCTGTTTTTT. Complete variable domain (other parts from reference TRBV7-7 and TRBJ2-2): GAGVSQSPRYKVTKRGQDVTLRCDPISSHATLYWYQQALGQGPEFLTYFNYEAQPDKSGLPSDRFSAERPEGSISTLTIQRTEQRDSAMYRCASSPGTSANTGELFFGEGSRLTVL.

This chain connects TRBV15 to TRBJ2-7; D is perhaps TRBD2 (5 bases). The germline CDR1 and CDR2 sequences are LNHNV and YYDKDF (reference sequence). The CDR3 loop spans 16 amino acids. V was shortened by 0 bases and J by 0 bases, with 12 bases between the two germline ends. In nucleotides, the CDR3 is TGTGCCACCAGCAGAGATATGAGCGGACTCTCCTACGAGCAGTACTTC. This translates into CATSRDMSGLSYEQYF.

V is TRBV11-3 and J is TRBJ2-7; 7 nucleotides line up with TRBD2. Germline V gene data show CDR1 as SGHNT and CDR2 as YENEEA. J was trimmed by 0 bases and V by 5 bases; bases with no gene match: 7. The CDR3 spans 15 residues. CDR3 protein: CASSQTSDSSYEQYF. The CDR3 DNA reads TGTGCCAGCAGCCAAACTAGCGATAGCTCCTACGAGCAGTACTTC.